The clone carrying this T cell receptor beta chain has more than one count but fewer than ten. This sample stems from a study of blood T cell repertoires in COVID-19. The wider study: Sample material is recorded as cDNA or gDNA derived from T cells, B-cell-depleted T cells, or PBMCs.

This CDR3 is built from 11 residues. The V end was cut by 6 bases, the J end by 4 bases, with 5 bases between. Per the germline V gene, CDR1 is SGHTA and CDR2 is FQGNSA. Per the original data handling: Amplified reference gene primers provided the basis for estimating nucleated cell counts. The method was immunoSEQ multiplex PCR; TCRdb's version includes in-frame clones alone and lacks a portion of them. V and J calls and clone size come straight from that table; D and trimming were deduced from the DNA. The top ten clones hold 9.1% of a sample with tens of thousands of clones, 88% of them seen once.

The genes are TRBV7-2 and TRBJ2-3; possibly TRBD2 for D (5 bases). Sequenced sample: peripheral blood. The sequence derives from a human donor in a cohort sampled during active COVID-19. The chain's CDR3 is CASREADTQYF. In DNA form, the CDR3 reads TGTGCCAGCAGGGAGGCAGATACGCAGTATTTT. The variable domain in full, completed from reference TRBV7-2 and TRBJ2-3, reads GAGVSQSPSNKVTEKGKDVELRCDPISGHTALYWYRQSLGQGLEFLIYFQGNSAPDKSGLPSDRFSAERTGGSVSTLTIQRTQQEDSAVYLCASREADTQYFGPGTRLTVL.